Below are 20 T cell receptor beta chains sequenced from a single sample in a study of CD8+ T cells in alopecia areata. cDNA reverse transcribed from extracted RNA served as the sequencing template. Sequencing was performed with immunoSEQ multiplex PCR; in TCRdb, only in-frame clones are kept and a portion is missing. Among more than 150,000 clones listed, around 50% were seen once. This material consisted of CD4+ T cells sorted from blood, taken at week 0. The receptors derive from a human donor with alopecia areata.

The chain employs TRBV7-6 and TRBJ1-4; D might be TRBD1 (5 bases). This CDR3 is built from 15 residues. CDR1 is SGHVS and CDR2 is FNYEAQ in the germline V gene. V was clipped by 0 bases and J by 4 bases, with 9 bases between them. The DNA for the CDR3 is TGTGCCAGCAGCTTAGCGGGACCCTTTAATGAAAAACTGTTTTTT. It translates to CASSLAGPFNEKLFF.

This clone has a handful of counts. Other DNA variants within this sample encode the same CDR3. V usage is TRBV4-1 and J usage is TRBJ2-6; no clear D. This CDR3 is 13 amino acids long. Deletions cut 4 bases from V and 1 base from J, with 2 bases between. Per the germline V gene, CDR1 is MGHRA and CDR2 is YSYEKL. CDR3: CASSPSGANVLTF. CDR3 bases: TGCGCCAGCAGCCCTTCTGGGGCCAACGTCCTGACTTTC.

This clone was detected a few times. This chain connects TRBV27 to TRBJ1-1, with D maybe TRBD1 (5 bases). The V and J ends lost 3 bases and 1 base respectively, with 9 bases between them. Germline loops: CDR1 MNHEY, CDR2 SMNVEV (reference sequence). The CDR3 is 14 residues long. DNA for the CDR3: TGTGCCAGCAGTTTCAGGGTCGAGAACACTGAAGCTTTCTTT. Amino acids: CASSFRVENTEAFF.

This chain uses TRBV7-9 with TRBJ2-7, with 8 bases identical to TRBD1. The CDR3 is 14 residues long. CDR1 is SEHNR and CDR2 is FQNEAQ in the germline V gene (reference sequence). V shed 1 base and J 4 bases; nucleotides not matched to a gene: 3. CDR3 coding DNA: TGTGCCAGCAGCTTAGGAGACAGGGGTTACGAGCAGTACTTC. It encodes CASSLGDRGYEQYF. The full variable domain, rest sourced from reference TRBV7-9 and TRBJ2-7, is DTGVSQNPRHKITKRGQNVTFRCDPISEHNRLYWYRQTLGQGPEFLTYFQNEAQLEKSRLLSDRFSAERPKGSFSTLEIQRTEQGDSAMYLCASSLGDRGYEQYFGPGTRLTVT.

This clone was observed once. This sequence joins TRBV29-1 and TRBJ1-4, with D unresolved. Trimming left V 4 bases short and J 4 bases short, with 7 bases between. Germline values: CDR1 SQVTM, CDR2 ANQGSEA. The CDR3 is made up of 12 amino acids. CDR3 sequence (DNA): TGCAGCGTTGTAGGGTTTAATGAAAAACTGTTTTTT. Protein: CSVVGFNEKLFF.

The rearrangement uses TRBV29-1 and TRBJ2-5; TRBD2 aligns across 9 bases. Trimming removed 4 bases from V and 0 bases from J; junction bases left unmatched: 9. This CDR3 contains 16 residues. Germline V gene lookup returns CDR1 SQVTM and CDR2 ANQGSEA. CDR3 region: CSVVMSSGGYQETQYF. In DNA form, the CDR3 reads TGCAGCGTTGTGATGTCGAGCGGGGGGTACCAAGAGACCCAGTACTTC. The full variable domain, with the rest looked up from reference TRBV29-1 and TRBJ2-5, is SAVISQKPSRDICQRGTSLTIQCQVDSQVTMMFWYRQQPGQSLTLIATANQGSEATYESGFVIDKFPISRPNLTFSTLTVSNMSPEDSSIYLCSVVMSSGGYQETQYFGPGTRLLVL.

The chain recombines TRBV6-1 with TRBJ1-5; D may be TRBD1 (6 bases). Trimming took 7 bases from V and 6 from J, leaving 13 bases between them. Germline assignment: CDR1 MNHNS and CDR2 SASEGT. This CDR3 is 13 amino acids long. CDR3 sequence reads: CASNRASRQPQHF. The DNA for the CDR3 is TGTGCCAGCAACAGGGCTAGTCGTCAGCCCCAGCATTTT.

CDR3 nucleotide sequence: TGCGCCAGCAGCCCCCTCCGACAGGGCTCCTACGAGCAGTACTTC. It codes for CASSPLRQGSYEQYF. The J gene is TRBJ2-7, the V gene TRBV5-1; 7 nucleotides align to TRBD1. Germline V gene lookup returns CDR1 SGHRS and CDR2 YFSETQ. J was trimmed by 0 bases and V by 4 bases; bases with no gene match: 7. CDR3 length: 15 residues.

The V and J genes are TRBV6-5 and TRBJ2-4; 9 nucleotides line up with TRBD1. Germline V lookup: CDR1 MNHEY, CDR2 SVGAGI. Germline trimming cut 0 bases from V and 0 bases from J; bases unmatched to any gene: 0. The CDR3 extends over 16 amino acids. The CDR3 DNA reads TGTGCCAGCAGTTACTCGGGACAGGGAGCCAAAAACATTCAGTACTTC. Translating gives CASSYSGQGAKNIQYF.

This chain connects TRBV9 to TRBJ2-1, with D unresolved. The V and J ends lost 0 bases and 8 bases respectively, with 3 bases between them. The CDR3 is 11 amino acids. Germline V gives CDR1 SGDLS, CDR2 YYNGEE. This CDR3 reads CASSVAHEQFF. CDR3 in DNA: TGTGCCAGCAGCGTAGCCCATGAGCAGTTCTTC.

The rearrangement links TRBV25-1 to TRBJ2-3, with D perhaps TRBD2 (5 bases). Germline CDR1 reads MGHDK; CDR2 reads SYGVNS. Between the trimmed V and J ends, which lost 0 bases and 5 bases, there was a span of 15 bases. The CDR3 is 16 amino acids. CDR3 sequence reads: CASSEYAGPRIDTQYF. The CDR3 DNA is TGTGCCAGCAGTGAATATGCGGGCCCCAGGATAGATACGCAGTATTTT.

A few counts support this clone. The chain employs TRBV30 and TRBJ2-5, with D perhaps assigned TRBD1 or TRBD2 (6 bases each). V was cut by 3 bases and J by 0 bases, with 14 bases left in between. The germline V gene has CDR1 GTSNPN and CDR2 SVGIG (reference sequence). This CDR3 is built from 15 residues. The CDR3 DNA reads TGTGCCTGGAGCAAGGGGGGACCCTACCAAGAGACCCAGTACTTC. Its protein is CAWSKGGPYQETQYF.

The table lists this clone with many counts. The V call is TRBV5-6, the J call TRBJ1-5, with D tentatively TRBD1 (5 bases). The CDR3 has 15 amino acids. The ends were cut back, 0 bases at V and 5 bases at J, with 12 bases in the middle. The germline V gene encodes CDR1 SGHDT and CDR2 YYEEEE. CDR3 amino acids: CASSLAGRGDQPQHF. CDR3 nucleotide sequence: TGTGCCAGCAGCTTGGCCGGACGGGGGGATCAGCCCCAGCATTTT.

V gene TRBV14 combines with J gene TRBJ2-7; possibly TRBD1 for D (5 bases). CDR1 and CDR2 from the germline V gene are SGHDN and FVKESK. V lost 0 bases and J lost 0, with 9 bases in between. The CDR3 runs to 15 residues. CDR3 sequence (DNA): TGTGCCAGCAGCCAAGACCGCAGGGCCTCCTACGAGCAGTACTTC. Its protein product is CASSQDRRASYEQYF. The full variable domain, with the rest looked up from reference TRBV14 and TRBJ2-7, is EAGVTQFPSHSVIEKGQTVTLRCDPISGHDNLYWYRRVMGKEIKFLLHFVKESKQDESGMPNNRFLAERTGGTYSTLKVQPAELEDSGVYFCASSQDRRASYEQYFGPGTRLTVT.

This chain links TRBV18 with TRBJ2-1, with D unclear. Between the trimmed V and J ends, which lost 6 bases and 8 bases, there was a span of 2 bases. This CDR3 is 9 amino acids long. Germline V gives CDR1 KGHSH, CDR2 LQKENI. The CDR3 is CASSHEQFF. In DNA form, the CDR3 reads TGTGCCAGCTCCCATGAGCAGTTCTTC.

This chain joins TRBV30 and TRBJ2-1; 11 bases align to TRBD2. After removal of 8 bases from V and 3 bases from J, the junction contained 6 bases not matched to a gene. CDR1 and CDR2 from the germline V gene are GTSNPN and SVGIG (reference sequence). CDR3 size: 14 residues. For the CDR3, the DNA is TGTGCCGGCCGAACTAGCGGGGGCTACAATGAGCAGTTCTTC. It translates to CAGRTSGGYNEQFF. The variable domain in full, with the rest retrieved from reference TRBV30 and TRBJ2-1, is SQTIHQWPATLVQPVGSPLSLECTVEGTSNPNLYWYRQAAGRGLQLLFYSVGIGQISSEVPQNLSASRPQDRQFILSSKKLLLSDSGFYLCAGRTSGGYNEQFFGPGTRLTVL.

This chain connects TRBV19 to TRBJ2-5; the D gene is possibly TRBD1 (5 bases). CDR1 and CDR2 (germline): LNHDA, SQIVND (reference sequence). The CDR3 covers 14 residues. V was shortened by 3 bases and J by 1 base, with 9 bases between the two germline ends. CDR3 amino acids: CASSITDSQETQYF. Written as DNA, the CDR3 is TGTGCCAGTAGTATTACAGACAGCCAAGAGACCCAGTACTTC. The variable domain in full, with the rest retrieved from reference TRBV19 and TRBJ2-5, is DGGITQSPKYLFRKEGQNVTLSCEQNLNHDAMYWYRQDPGQGLRLIYYSQIVNDFQKGDIAEGYSVSREKKESFPLTVTSAQKNPTAFYLCASSITDSQETQYFGPGTRLLVL.

The chain recombines TRBV5-1 with TRBJ1-6, with D unresolved. V lost 3 bases and J 5 bases, leaving 12 bases between the germline ends. This CDR3 spans 15 amino acids. Germline V lookup: CDR1 SGHRS, CDR2 YFSETQ. CDR3 sequence (DNA): TGCGCCAGCAGCTCGAACAGTCAGCATAATTCACCCCTCCACTTT. Its translation is CASSSNSQHNSPLHF.

This clone has just a few counts. J is TRBJ2-7 and V is TRBV7-6; D might be TRBD1 or TRBD2, each matching 6 bases. The CDR3 is 15 amino acids. From germline, CDR1 is SGHVS and CDR2 FNYEAQ. V lost 0 bases to trimming and J lost 5 bases, with 14 bases between them. CDR3 nucleotide sequence: TGTGCCAGCAGCTTAGCCGGTGGGGGGCTCGACGAGCAGTACTTC. Translation gives CASSLAGGGLDEQYF.

The rearrangement links TRBV15 to TRBJ1-2, with D unresolved. The V gene lost 3 bases and the J gene lost 8 bases, with 16 bases spanning the gap. CDR3 length: 14 amino acids. Germline V lookup: CDR1 LNHNV, CDR2 YYDKDF (reference sequence). CDR3 sequence: CATSRNRLTSGYTF. For the CDR3, the DNA is TGTGCCACCAGCAGGAACCGACTGACGTCGGGCTACACCTTC. Filled out from reference TRBV15 and TRBJ1-2, the complete variable domain reads DAMVIQNPRYQVTQFGKPVTLSCSQTLNHNVMYWYQQKSSQAPKLLFHYYDKDFNNEADTPDNFQSRRPNTSFCFLDIRSPGLGDTAMYLCATSRNRLTSGYTFGSGTRLTVV.